This TCR beta chain was captured in a study of T cell responses to AZD1222 COVID-19 vaccine. The germline V gene has CDR1 MNHNY and CDR2 SVGAGI (reference sequence). This CDR3 is 13 amino acids long. The ends were cut back, 10 bases at V and 8 bases at J, with 18 bases in the middle. Profiled with immunoSEQ multiplex PCR; TCRdb holds only in-frame clones, not every one. The profile shows around 150,000 clones, about 80% of them singletons. The clonotype was recovered from an adult in good health. The rearrangement links TRBV6-6 to TRBJ2-1; tentatively, D is TRBD1 or TRBD2 (5 bases each). The material was peripheral blood, obtained on day 0 of AZD1222 vaccination. The CDR3 DNA reads TGTGCCATTACCCCGGGACGTCGGGATGAGCAGTTCTTC. Encoded protein: CAITPGRRDEQFF.